The 18 T cell receptor beta chains below were found in one sample sequenced in a study of T cells in localized non-small cell lung cancer. Produced via immunoSEQ multiplex PCR; TCRdb's table is partial and in-frame only. Here the sample spans tens of thousands of clones, 80% to 90% being singletons. This specimen was peripheral blood, taken before any cancer treatment. These receptors were taken from a woman aged 35 to 70 with stage I lung adenocarcinoma.

In the case of this clone: Other DNA sequences within the sample encode an identical CDR3. For the CDR3, the DNA is TGTGCCAGCAGCGTACGGGGGGAGACCCAGTACTTC. It is translated as CASSVRGETQYF. This sequence joins TRBV9 and TRBJ2-5; D is possibly TRBD2 (6 bases). The V gene lost 1 base and the J gene lost 5 bases, with 6 bases spanning the gap. Looked up from germline, CDR1 is SGDLS and CDR2 is YYNGEE. The CDR3 totals 12 residues. Looking up the rest from reference TRBV9 and TRBJ2-5 gives the full variable domain: DSGVTQTPKHLITATGQRVTLRCSPRSGDLSVYWYQQSLDQGLQFLIQYYNGEERAKGNILERFSAQQFPDLHSELNLSSLELGDSALYFCASSVRGETQYFGPGTRLLVL.

V is TRBV21-1 and J is TRBJ2-1; TRBD2 is the table's D call, not checked against the DNA. TRBV21-1 is deemed a pseudogene. This CDR3 region has 17 residues. DNA for the CDR3: TGTGCCAGCAGCAAGACTGGTCTAGCGGAAACCTACAATGAGCAGTTCTTC. It codes for CASSKTGLAETYNEQFF.

The V and J genes are TRBV29-1 and TRBJ2-2; 16 positions agree with TRBD2. The V gene's germline CDR1 is SQVTM and CDR2 ANQGSEA. The V gene end was trimmed by 6 bases and the J gene end by 5 bases; junction bases not matched to a gene: 3. The CDR3 sequence is 15 residues long. The CDR3 loop reads CSVGTSGGATGELFF. The CDR3 DNA is TGCAGCGTCGGGACTAGCGGGGGGGCAACCGGGGAGCTGTTTTTT.

The chain joins TRBV19 to TRBJ1-6; the match to TRBD1 covers 8 bases. CDR3 length: 14 residues. Trimming at V came to 4 bases and at J to 6 bases, leaving 2 bases not matched to a gene. Germline CDR1 is LNHDA and CDR2 is SQIVND (reference sequence). For the CDR3, the DNA is TGTGCCAGTAGTAAGCAGGGGGCTAATTCACCCCTCCACTTT. Amino acid sequence: CASSKQGANSPLHF.

The chain has TRBV28 and TRBJ2-3; a weak D match, TRBD2 (6 bases). The CDR3 length is 14 residues. Germline V CDR1 and CDR2: MDHEN, SYDVKM. Trimming took off 5 bases at V and 5 bases at J, with 14 bases between the two ends. This chain's CDR3 is CASSLETSIDTQYF. The CDR3 bases are TGTGCCAGCAGTCTAGAGACTAGTATAGATACGCAGTATTTT. The complete variable domain, with remaining parts taken from reference TRBV28 and TRBJ2-3, reads DVKVTQSSRYLVKRTGEKVFLECVQDMDHENMFWYRQDPGLGLRLIYFSYDVKMKEKGDIPEGYSVSREKKERFSLILESASTNQTSMYLCASSLETSIDTQYFGPGTRLTVL.

This clone was counted a few times. This chain joins TRBV19 and TRBJ1-2, with 7 bases matching TRBD1. Per germline, CDR1 LNHDA and CDR2 SQIVND (reference sequence). CDR3 size: 11 residues. J gave up 4 bases and V 7 bases, and 0 bases lay outside the gene matches. This chain's CDR3 is CASTGGYGYTF. The CDR3, as DNA: TGTGCCAGTACAGGGGGCTATGGCTACACCTTC.

This chain's CDR3 is CASGGVSDEQYF. CDR3 nucleotide sequence: TGTGCCAGCGGTGGGGTATCCGACGAGCAGTACTTC. The rearrangement joins TRBV6-5 to TRBJ2-7; D not certain. V lost 8 bases and J lost 5, with 13 bases in between. Germline V CDR1 and CDR2: MNHEY, SVGAGI. This CDR3 has 12 amino acids.

The chain joins TRBV30 to TRBJ1-4; D possibly corresponds to TRBD1 (5 bases). Deletions cut 4 bases from V and 3 bases from J, with 12 bases between. The length of the CDR3 is 14 residues. Germline CDR1 GTSNPN, CDR2 SVGIG (reference sequence). The CDR3 loop reads CAWTNGGPNEKLFF. CDR3 DNA: TGTGCCTGGACGAATGGGGGTCCTAATGAAAAACTGTTTTTT.

The V call is TRBV29-1, the J call TRBJ2-1; the match to TRBD2 covers 8 bases. The CDR3 is 13 amino acids. Looked up from germline, CDR1 is SQVTM and CDR2 is ANQGSEA. V was pared by 6 bases and J by 7 bases, with 8 bases of the junction left unmatched. The CDR3 coding sequence is TGCAGCGTCCCCGGGGGGGTTTGGAATGAGCAGTTCTTC. Protein product: CSVPGGVWNEQFF.

CDR3 sequence: CASSSWDSSYEQYF. CDR3 nucleotide sequence: TGTGCCAGCAGCTCCTGGGACAGCTCCTACGAGCAGTACTTC. The rearrangement links TRBV7-8 to TRBJ2-7; 7 bases are a match to TRBD1. Germline assignment: CDR1 SGHVS and CDR2 FQNEAQ. Trimming removed 4 bases from V and 0 bases from J; junction bases left unmatched: 3. The CDR3 covers 14 residues.

The rearrangement joins TRBV10-3 to TRBJ2-1; no reliable D call. Trimming removed 8 bases from V and 10 bases from J, with 18 bases in between. The CDR3 totals 13 residues. From germline, CDR1 is ENHRY and CDR2 SYGVKD. CDR3 DNA sequence: TGTGCCATCCTCAGTCTGCCGGCACGGGAGCAGTTCTTC. Its protein product is CAILSLPAREQFF.

The chain joins TRBV27 to TRBJ1-4; D perhaps matches TRBD1 (6 bases). The CDR3 runs 14 residues. The germline V gene has CDR1 MNHEY and CDR2 SMNVEV (reference sequence). V dropped 6 bases and J dropped 6 bases, with 14 bases sitting between them. The CDR3 reads CASSPTGHYEKLFF. CDR3 coding DNA: TGTGCCAGCAGCCCGACAGGACACTATGAAAAACTGTTTTTT.

The chain recombines TRBV5-1 with TRBJ1-1; D unresolved. This CDR3 spans 14 amino acids. The V end lost 1 base, the J end lost 1 base, and 8 bases lay between the germline ends. Germline values: CDR1 SGHRS, CDR2 YFSETQ. The CDR3 DNA follows: TGCGCCAGCAGCTTGTTAAGGGAGAACACTGAAGCTTTCTTT. It specifies CASSLLRENTEAFF.

The gene calls are TRBV5-1 and TRBJ1-1, with D unclear. The CDR3 spans 14 residues. Germline V gene sequence: CDR1 SGHRS, CDR2 YFSETQ. The V and J ends lost 6 bases and 1 base respectively, with 13 bases between them. In DNA, the CDR3 is TGCGCCAGCACGAACAGAGCCCAGAACACTGAAGCTTTCTTT. Encoded protein: CASTNRAQNTEAFF.

This clone was detected only a few times. This chain links TRBV13 with TRBJ1-6, with D unresolved. Germline values: CDR1 PRHDT, CDR2 FYEKMQ (reference sequence). The V end lost 0 bases, the J end lost 14 bases, and 11 bases lay between the germline ends. The CDR3 runs 13 residues. The DNA of the CDR3 is TGTGCCAGCAGCTTAGGACCCTCAGAAACCCTCCACTTT. Amino acids: CASSLGPSETLHF.

The genes are TRBV11-3 and TRBJ2-5, with 10 bases lining up with TRBD1. This CDR3 is built from 15 residues. The junction had 9 bases not matched to a gene; V was cut back by 6 bases and J by 5 bases. CDR1 and CDR2 from the germline V gene are SGHNT and YENEEA. CDR3: CASSAGTGDFETQYF. DNA for the CDR3: TGTGCCAGCAGTGCCGGGACAGGGGATTTCGAGACCCAGTACTTC. Together with reference TRBV11-3 and TRBJ2-5, the CDR3 gives the full variable domain: EAGVVQSPRYKIIEKKQPVAFWCNPISGHNTLYWYLQNLGQGPELLIRYENEEAVDDSQLPKDRFSAERLKGVDSTLKIQPAELGDSAVYLCASSAGTGDFETQYFGPGTRLLVL.

The chain joins TRBV28 to TRBJ1-4, with D possibly matching TRBD1 (6 bases). CDR1 is MDHEN, CDR2 SYDVKM, per germline. This CDR3 has 13 amino acids. V was cut by 5 bases and J by 8 bases, with 12 bases left in between. CDR3 loop: CASSVGGWEKLFF. The CDR3 nucleotides read TGTGCCAGCAGTGTAGGGGGATGGGAAAAACTGTTTTTT.

This chain uses TRBV6-5 with TRBJ1-5; D unresolved. CDR1 MNHEY and CDR2 SVGAGI come from the germline V gene. The CDR3 has 14 amino acids. The V end lost 0 bases, the J end lost 3 bases, and 6 bases lay between the germline ends. CDR3 region: CASSYSGPNQPQHF. CDR3 nucleotides: TGTGCCAGCAGTTACTCTGGGCCCAATCAGCCCCAGCATTTT.